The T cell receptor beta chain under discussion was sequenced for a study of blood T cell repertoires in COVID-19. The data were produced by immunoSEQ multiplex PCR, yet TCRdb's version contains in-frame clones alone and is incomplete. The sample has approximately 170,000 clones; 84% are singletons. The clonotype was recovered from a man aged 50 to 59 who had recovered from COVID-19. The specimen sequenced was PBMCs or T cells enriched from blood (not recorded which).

CDR3: CASSLDYRAQYF. CDR3 nucleotide sequence: TGTGCCAGCAGCTTAGACTACCGAGCCCAGTACTTC. V gene TRBV11-2 combines with J gene TRBJ2-5; D not resolved. V was pared by 0 bases and J by 9 bases, with 8 bases between. CDR3 size: 12 residues. Germline V gives CDR1 SGHAT, CDR2 FQNNGV.